This T cell receptor (beta chain) was sequenced for a study of blood T cell repertoires in COVID-19. Trimming took 1 base from V and 7 from J; bases not matched to a gene: 4. CDR1 and CDR2 from the germline V gene are SGHTA and FQGNSA. There are 15 residues in the CDR3. A word on this clone: In the same sample, other DNA sequences code for this CDR3.

In the original processing: Nucleated cell number was recorded as an estimate derived from reference gene primer amplification. Profiled with immunoSEQ multiplex PCR; TCRdb holds only in-frame clones, not every one. The V and J calls and clone size were taken over from that table, and D and trimming were inferred from the DNA. The table lists about 110,000 clones, roughly 84% of them singletons. This chain links TRBV7-2 with TRBJ2-1, with 10 bases fitting TRBD2. The sample taken for sequencing was peripheral blood. This receptor was obtained from a human donor in a cohort sampled during active COVID-19. CDR3 protein: CASSLGLAGENEQFF. CDR3 nucleotides: TGTGCCAGCAGCTTAGGCCTAGCGGGAGAGAATGAGCAGTTCTTC.